The 31 T cell receptor beta chains below all came from one sample that was sequenced in a study of siplizumab effects on memory and regulatory T cells. Method: immunoSEQ multiplex PCR; TCRdb's copy keeps in-frame clones and lacks some. The profile shows more than 85,000 clones, around nine tenths of them singletons. Sequenced material: CD4+ T cells sorted from blood. Source of these receptors: a human donor in good health.

This clone was seen just once. This chain joins TRBV11-2 and TRBJ1-3; D gene ambiguous. The V gene lost 7 bases and the J gene lost 6 bases, with 13 bases spanning the gap. The CDR3 runs 13 residues. CDR1 SGHAT and CDR2 FQNNGV come from the germline V gene. The CDR3 region is CASNGATENTIYF. CDR3 in DNA: TGTGCCAGCAACGGAGCAACCGAAAACACCATATATTTT.

A remark on this clone: Other DNA sequences in the sample encode the same CDR3. The chain joins TRBV28 to TRBJ2-5; 9 nucleotides align to TRBD1. Germline V lookup: CDR1 MDHEN, CDR2 SYDVKM. The CDR3 sequence is 15 residues long. Trimming at V came to 3 bases and at J to 1 base, leaving 3 bases not matched to a gene. In DNA form, the CDR3 reads TGTGCCAGCAGTTTGACAGGGGGGGGCCAAGAGACCCAGTACTTC. Translating gives CASSLTGGGQETQYF.

The chain is built from TRBV9 and TRBJ1-1; perhaps TRBD1 as D (6 bases). V shed 4 bases and J shed 2 bases, with 12 bases lying between them. Per germline, CDR1 SGDLS and CDR2 YYNGEE. CDR3 length: 14 amino acids. CDR3 sequence reads: CASSPDRINTEAFF. The CDR3, as DNA: TGTGCCAGCAGCCCGGACAGAATTAACACTGAAGCTTTCTTT.

The rearrangement links TRBV2 to TRBJ2-7; D uncertain. The germline V gene encodes CDR1 SNHLY and CDR2 FYNNEI. The CDR3 is 14 amino acids. The V end lost 3 bases, the J end lost 3 bases, and 12 bases lay between the germline ends. The DNA for the CDR3 is TGTGCCAGCAGTGAGCTTAGTGGTAGCTACGAGCAGTACTTC. Translating gives CASSELSGSYEQYF.

The chain joins TRBV19 to TRBJ2-7; 11 bases line up with TRBD2. In germline, CDR1 is LNHDA, CDR2 SQIVND (reference sequence). The CDR3 contains 14 residues. Trimming cost V 8 bases and J 4 bases; bases outside gene matches: 7. The CDR3: CASGGLAEEYEQYF. DNA for the CDR3: TGTGCCAGTGGGGGACTAGCGGAAGAGTACGAGCAGTACTTC. The entire variable domain, with the rest obtained from reference TRBV19 and TRBJ2-7, is as follows: DGGITQSPKYLFRKEGQNVTLSCEQNLNHDAMYWYRQDPGQGLRLIYYSQIVNDFQKGDIAEGYSVSREKKESFPLTVTSAQKNPTAFYLCASGGLAEEYEQYFGPGTRLTVT.

The chain joins TRBV28 to TRBJ2-2; 7 bases agree with TRBD1. The germline gives CDR1 MDHEN, CDR2 SYDVKM. Germline trimming cut 3 bases from V and 4 bases from J; bases unmatched to any gene: 5. The CDR3 runs to 15 residues. The CDR3 here is CASSFRGQITGELFF. The CDR3 coding sequence is TGTGCCAGCAGTTTTCGGGGACAGATCACCGGGGAGCTGTTTTTT.

The V and J genes are TRBV19 and TRBJ2-1; 8 bases match TRBD2. CDR1 LNHDA and CDR2 SQIVND come from the germline V gene (reference sequence). V was pared by 3 bases and J by 2 bases, with 9 bases of the junction left unmatched. The CDR3 is made up of 17 amino acids. CDR3 nucleotides: TGTGCCAGTAGTATGGGGGGCGGGAGGACTCCCTACAATGAGCAGTTCTTC. Translation gives CASSMGGGRTPYNEQFF.

The V and J genes are TRBV5-1 and TRBJ2-1; 7 bases are shared with TRBD2. Trimming at V came to 4 bases and at J to 1 base, leaving 17 bases not matched to a gene. Germline V lookup: CDR1 SGHRS, CDR2 YFSETQ. The CDR3 spans 19 residues. This CDR3 is CASSHPPGLPPESYNEQFF. CDR3 in DNA: TGCGCCAGCAGCCACCCCCCGGGACTACCCCCGGAATCCTACAATGAGCAGTTCTTC. Full variable domain (outside the CDR3, taken from reference TRBV5-1 and TRBJ2-1): KAGVTQTPRYLIKTRGQQVTLSCSPISGHRSVSWYQQTPGQGLQFLFEYFSETQRNKGNFPGRFSGRQFSNSRSEMNVSTLELGDSALYLCASSHPPGLPPESYNEQFFGPGTRLTVL.

The chain has TRBV28 and TRBJ1-1; tentative D call: TRBD1 (5 bases). The CDR3 covers 15 residues. Trimming removed 5 bases from V and 7 bases from J, with 20 bases in between. The germline CDR1 and CDR2 sequences are MDHEN and SYDVKM. The CDR3 DNA reads TGTGCCAGCAGTCCGCCGGGGGGAGGAGGGATTGAAGCTTTCTTT. Its protein product is CASSPPGGGGIEAFF.

This chain joins TRBV14 and TRBJ2-5; the match to TRBD2 covers 7 bases. CDR3 length: 20 amino acids. The germline V gene has CDR1 SGHDN and CDR2 FVKESK. With V trimmed by 4 bases and J by 5 bases, 25 bases remained unmatched. CDR3 region: CASSLLDTTIGLVGVETQYF. CDR3 nucleotides: TGTGCCAGCAGCCTACTAGACACCACGATCGGACTAGTTGGGGTTGAGACCCAGTACTTC.

The chain joins TRBV5-4 to TRBJ2-7; TRBD2 matches 7 bases. Trimming cost V 4 bases and J 7 bases; bases outside gene matches: 14. This CDR3 comprises 15 residues. Germline values: CDR1 SGHNT, CDR2 YYREEE (reference sequence). The CDR3: CASSLGGTTSGEQYF. CDR3 coding DNA: TGTGCCAGCAGCCTAGGTGGGACTACTTCTGGGGAGCAGTACTTC.

The CDR3, as DNA: TGTGCCAGTAGTATAGATGCCAGAAGCACAGATACGCAGTATTTT. This codes for CASSIDARSTDTQYF. The rearrangement links TRBV19 to TRBJ2-3; D gene uncertain. The germline V gene has CDR1 LNHDA and CDR2 SQIVND (reference sequence). The CDR3 runs to 15 residues. Trimming removed 0 bases at V and 0 bases at J, with 7 bases between. The whole variable domain, filled in from reference TRBV19 and TRBJ2-3, reads DGGITQSPKYLFRKEGQNVTLSCEQNLNHDAMYWYRQDPGQGLRLIYYSQIVNDFQKGDIAEGYSVSREKKESFPLTVTSAQKNPTAFYLCASSIDARSTDTQYFGPGTRLTVL.

The chain employs TRBV7-9 and TRBJ1-3, with D perhaps matching TRBD1 (6 bases). CDR1 and CDR2 (germline): SEHNR, FQNEAQ (reference sequence). The CDR3 has 16 residues. V lost 0 bases to trimming and J lost 4 bases, with 13 bases between them. The CDR3, as DNA: TGTGCCAGCAGCTTAGCTAACAGGGTGGCCGGAAACACCATATATTTT. Its translation is CASSLANRVAGNTIYF.

The chain combines TRBV2 with TRBJ2-7; 8 nucleotides line up with TRBD1. Germline CDR1 SNHLY, CDR2 FYNNEI. The J segment lost 5 bases and the V segment lost 0 bases, leaving 9 bases of the junction unmatched. The CDR3 is 16 residues long. The CDR3 reads CASSEASGTGRNEQYF. The CDR3 DNA follows: TGTGCCAGCAGTGAAGCCTCCGGGACAGGTCGGAACGAGCAGTACTTC.

CDR3: CASSFQTGTESHF. CDR3 nucleotide sequence: TGTGCCAGCAGTTTCCAAACCGGGACAGAAAGTCATTTT. The chain is built from TRBV28 and TRBJ1-5; TRBD1 matches at 7 bases. Trimming cost V 3 bases and J 16 bases; bases outside gene matches: 12. The CDR3 length is 13 residues. Germline lookup yields CDR1 MDHEN and CDR2 SYDVKM.

The chain joins TRBV19 to TRBJ2-7; maybe TRBD1 (6 bases). V was clipped by 4 bases and J by 6 bases, with 19 bases between them. Germline assignment: CDR1 LNHDA and CDR2 SQIVND (reference sequence). This CDR3 contains 15 residues. The CDR3 here is CASSTTDRRSPEQYF. The CDR3 region has the DNA TGTGCCAGTAGTACAACAGACAGGAGGTCCCCCGAGCAGTACTTC. Supplemented by reference TRBV19 and TRBJ2-7, the full variable domain reads DGGITQSPKYLFRKEGQNVTLSCEQNLNHDAMYWYRQDPGQGLRLIYYSQIVNDFQKGDIAEGYSVSREKKESFPLTVTSAQKNPTAFYLCASSTTDRRSPEQYFGPGTRLTVT.

This rearrangement joins TRBV7-2 to TRBJ2-7; tentatively, D is TRBD1 (6 bases). The CDR3 consists of 16 residues. Germline V CDR1 and CDR2: SGHTA, FQGNSA. The V end was cut by 7 bases, the J end by 5 bases, with 24 bases between. CDR3 bases: TGTGCCAGCATGCTTCAGGGGCCGCGGGTGGGCCACGAGCAGTACTTC. This sequence encodes CASMLQGPRVGHEQYF.

The chain has TRBV19 and TRBJ2-5, with D unclear. The DNA end is a closer match to TRBJ2-7, so the J assignment may be wrong. The CDR3 runs to 13 residues. Germline V gives CDR1 LNHDA, CDR2 SQIVND (reference sequence). The CDR3 sequence is CASSIVGSYEQYF. CDR3 in DNA: TGTGCCAGTAGTATCGTCGGATCCTACGAGCAGTACTTC.

The genes are TRBV4-2 and TRBJ1-5, with TRBD1 as a possible D gene (5 bases). Trimming stripped 1 base from V and 3 bases from J, with 10 bases between. This CDR3 spans 15 amino acids. From germline, CDR1 is LGHNA and CDR2 YNFKEQ. CDR3 DNA: TGTGCCAGCAGCCAAGTTCAGGGAACCAATCAGCCCCAGCATTTT. Its protein product is CASSQVQGTNQPQHF.

The chain recombines TRBV2 with TRBJ2-1; 8 positions agree with TRBD1. With 7 bases clipped from V and 10 bases from J, the junction kept 12 bases outside the gene matches. CDR1 SNHLY and CDR2 FYNNEI come from the germline V gene. The CDR3 runs to 14 residues. The CDR3 DNA reads TGTGCCAGCAAGGCGGTCACAGGGGACAGGGAGCAGTTCTTC. The encoded protein is CASKAVTGDREQFF. The entire variable domain, with the rest obtained from reference TRBV2 and TRBJ2-1, is as follows: EPEVTQTPSHQVTQMGQEVILRCVPISNHLYFYWYRQILGQKVEFLVSFYNNEISEKSEIFDDQFSVERPDGSNFTLKIRSTKLEDSAMYFCASKAVTGDREQFFGPGTRLTVL.

Concerning this clone itself: The CDR3 carries no conserved terminal phenylalanine or tryptophan, so it likely arises from a read error. The limits of the CDR3 on the DNA are not certain, so only TCRdb's listed CDR3 is given. The gene calls are TRBV28 and TRBJ2-3; whether TRBD2, the table's D call, matches the DNA was not checked. Germline V CDR1 and CDR2: MDHEN, SYDVKM. The CDR3 spans 13 residues, counting both ends. The CDR3 is CASSLLPAEPLEV.

The genes are TRBV7-6 and TRBJ2-3, with D uncertain. Germline values: CDR1 SGHVS, CDR2 FNYEAQ. The CDR3 is made up of 14 amino acids. V gave up 2 bases and J gave up 1 base, with 7 bases separating them. The CDR3 protein is CASSLLLRTDTQYF. As DNA, the CDR3 is TGTGCCAGCAGCTTACTTCTCCGCACAGATACGCAGTATTTT.

The V call is TRBV7-3, the J call TRBJ2-6; no clear D gene. Trimming cost V 6 bases and J 0 bases, with 3 bases left between them. Per germline, CDR1 SGHTA and CDR2 FQGTGA. CDR3 size: 13 residues. CDR3 amino acids: CASRPSGANVLTF. The CDR3 region has the DNA TGTGCCAGCAGGCCCTCTGGGGCCAACGTCCTGACTTTC. The variable domain in full, completed from reference TRBV7-3 and TRBJ2-6, reads GAGVSQTPSNKVTEKGKYVELRCDPISGHTALYWYRQSLGQGPEFLIYFQGTGAADDSGLPNDRFFAVRPEGSVSTLKIQRTERGDSAVYLCASRPSGANVLTFGAGSRLTVL.

This rearrangement joins TRBV4-1 to TRBJ2-1, with 11 bases matching TRBD2. J lost 6 bases, V lost 2 bases, and 9 bases had no gene match. This CDR3 region has 17 residues. Germline V gene lookup returns CDR1 MGHRA and CDR2 YSYEKL. CDR3 sequence (DNA): TGCGCCAGCAGCCAAAAAGGTAGACTAGCGGGGTTCAATGAGCAGTTCTTC. This sequence encodes CASSQKGRLAGFNEQFF.

This clone has a handful of counts. The rearrangement uses TRBV18 and TRBJ2-7; TRBD2 agrees at 7 bases. The length of the CDR3 is 13 residues. With 3 bases clipped from V and 4 bases from J, the junction kept 3 bases outside the gene matches. The V gene's germline CDR1 is KGHSH and CDR2 LQKENI. The CDR3 DNA is TGTGCCAGCTCACCTCAGGGAGGGTACGAGCAGTACTTC. This translates into CASSPQGGYEQYF.

The chain has TRBV5-1 and TRBJ2-5; the match to TRBD1 covers 7 bases. The CDR3 is 12 amino acids. Trimming at V came to 7 bases and at J to 5 bases, leaving 5 bases not matched to a gene. The germline gives CDR1 SGHRS, CDR2 YFSETQ. Here the CDR3 DNA reads TGCGCCAGCGGAAACAGGGGTGAGACCCAGTACTTC. It is translated as CASGNRGETQYF.

V gene TRBV6-1 combines with J gene TRBJ2-1, with TRBD1 matching over 10 bases. After removal of 4 bases from V and 8 bases from J, the junction contained 8 bases not matched to a gene. Germline V gene lookup returns CDR1 MNHNS and CDR2 SASEGT. The CDR3 is made up of 15 amino acids. The CDR3 here is CASSVGTGEWDEQFF. The CDR3 DNA sequence: TGTGCCAGCAGTGTTGGGACAGGGGAGTGGGATGAGCAGTTCTTC.

The chain is built from TRBV10-2 and TRBJ2-1; TRBD1 aligns across 11 bases. V shed 6 bases and J 10 bases; nucleotides not matched to a gene: 11. CDR3 size: 15 residues. Germline CDR1 WSHSY, CDR2 SAAADI. CDR3 amino acids: CASRSGQGGGREQFF. In nucleotides, the CDR3 is TGCGCCAGCAGATCGGGACAGGGGGGCGGGCGGGAGCAGTTCTTC.

This chain joins TRBV7-9 and TRBJ2-5; D is perhaps TRBD1 or TRBD2 (5 bases each). The CDR3 has 13 amino acids. Germline loops: CDR1 SEHNR, CDR2 FQNEAQ (reference sequence). V shed 2 bases and J shed 9 bases, with 13 bases lying between them. The CDR3 DNA is TGTGCCAGCAGCTTAAGTCCCGGGGCAGCCCAGTACTTC. Amino acids: CASSLSPGAAQYF. The full variable domain, completed using reference TRBV7-9 and TRBJ2-5, is DTGVSQNPRHKITKRGQNVTFRCDPISEHNRLYWYRQTLGQGPEFLTYFQNEAQLEKSRLLSDRFSAERPKGSFSTLEIQRTEQGDSAMYLCASSLSPGAAQYFGPGTRLLVL.

This clone turned up a few times. The V call is TRBV6-6, the J call TRBJ1-2; D is undetermined. Germline V gene sequence: CDR1 MNHNY, CDR2 SVGAGI (reference sequence). The CDR3 extends over 15 amino acids. Between the trimmed V and J ends, which lost 0 bases and 8 bases, there was a span of 16 bases. CDR3 sequence: CASSYSANGMVGYTF. The CDR3 DNA reads as TGTGCCAGCAGTTACTCGGCGAACGGTATGGTAGGCTACACCTTC.

This rearrangement joins TRBV5-1 to TRBJ2-5; D gene unclear. The better agreement between TRBJ2-7 and the DNA end casts doubt on the J call. CDR1 SGHRS and CDR2 YFSETQ come from the germline V gene. The CDR3 runs 14 residues. The CDR3 bases are TGCGCCAGCAGCTTGACAATTACTTCCTACGAGCAGTACTTC. Its protein is CASSLTITSYEQYF.